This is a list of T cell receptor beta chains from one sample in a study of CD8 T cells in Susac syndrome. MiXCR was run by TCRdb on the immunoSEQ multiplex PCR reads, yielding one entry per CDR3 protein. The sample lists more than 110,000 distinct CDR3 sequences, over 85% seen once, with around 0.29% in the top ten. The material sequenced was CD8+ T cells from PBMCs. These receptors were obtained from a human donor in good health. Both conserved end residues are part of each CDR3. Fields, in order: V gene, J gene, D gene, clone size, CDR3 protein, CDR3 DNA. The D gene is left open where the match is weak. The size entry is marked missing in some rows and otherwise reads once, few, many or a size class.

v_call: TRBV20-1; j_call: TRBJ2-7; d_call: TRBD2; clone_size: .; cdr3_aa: CSARGLAGGPWEQYF; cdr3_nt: TGCAGTGCTAGAGGGCTAGCGGGAGGGCCATGGGAGCAGTACTTC
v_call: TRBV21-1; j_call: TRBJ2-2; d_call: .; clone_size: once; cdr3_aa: CASSKVRETTGELFF; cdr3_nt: TGTGCCAGCAGCAAAGTGAGGGAGACCACCGGGGAGCTGTTTTTT
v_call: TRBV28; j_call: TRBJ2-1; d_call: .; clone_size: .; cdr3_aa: CASSPTGSYNEQFF; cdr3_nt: TGTGCCAGCAGTCCCACCGGTTCCTACAATGAGCAGTTCTTC
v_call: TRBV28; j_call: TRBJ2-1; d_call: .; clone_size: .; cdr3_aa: CASSLVRNEQFF; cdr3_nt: TGTGCCAGCAGTTTAGTCAGGAATGAGCAGTTCTTC
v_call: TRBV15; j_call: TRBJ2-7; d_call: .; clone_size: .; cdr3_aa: CATTADGLTYEQYF; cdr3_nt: TGTGCCACCACCGCGGACGGCCTGACCTACGAGCAGTACTTC
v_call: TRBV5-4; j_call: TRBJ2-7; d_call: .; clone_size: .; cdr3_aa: CASSWWGAAYEQYF; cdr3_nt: TGTGCCAGCAGCTGGTGGGGGGCAGCCTACGAGCAGTACTTC
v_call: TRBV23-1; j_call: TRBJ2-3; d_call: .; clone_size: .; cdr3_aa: CASSHGQFSSTDTQYF; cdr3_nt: TGCGCCAGCAGTCACGGACAGTTTTCTAGCACAGATACGCAGTATTTT
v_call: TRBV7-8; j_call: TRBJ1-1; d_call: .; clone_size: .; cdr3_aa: CASSLYGPRGSTEAFF; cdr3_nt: TGTGCCAGCAGCTTATATGGTCCCCGGGGTAGCACTGAAGCTTTCTTT
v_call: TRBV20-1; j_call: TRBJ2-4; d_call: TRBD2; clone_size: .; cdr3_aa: CSAREEGGRANIQYF; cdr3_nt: TGCAGTGCTAGAGAGGAGGGCGGGAGAGCGAACATTCAGTACTTC
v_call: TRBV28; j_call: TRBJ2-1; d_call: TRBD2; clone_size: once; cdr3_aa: CASSQAGEFSTEQFF; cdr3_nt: TGTGCCAGCAGTCAAGCGGGAGAATTCTCGACTGAGCAGTTCTTC
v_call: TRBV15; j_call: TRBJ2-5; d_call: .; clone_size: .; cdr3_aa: CATSRVGVGGWTQYF; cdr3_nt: TGTGCCACCAGCAGAGTTGGGGTAGGGGGATGGACCCAGTACTTC
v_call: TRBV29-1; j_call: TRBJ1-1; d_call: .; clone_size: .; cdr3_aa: CSVEDLNRGNSEAFF; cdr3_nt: TGCAGCGTTGAAGATCTTAATAGGGGGAATTCTGAAGCTTTCTTT
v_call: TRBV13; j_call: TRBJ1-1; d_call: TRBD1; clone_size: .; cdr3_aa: CASSPRGQRRNTEAFF; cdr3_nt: TGTGCCAGCAGCCCGAGGGGACAGCGGAGGAACACTGAAGCTTTCTTT
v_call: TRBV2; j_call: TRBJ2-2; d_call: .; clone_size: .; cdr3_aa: CASLDYQLFPGELFF; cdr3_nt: TGTGCCAGCTTGGACTACCAATTATTCCCCGGGGAGCTGTTTTTT
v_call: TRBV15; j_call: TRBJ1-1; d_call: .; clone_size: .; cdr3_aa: CATSNLMNTEAFF; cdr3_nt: TGTGCCACCAGCAACCTGATGAACACTGAAGCTTTCTTT
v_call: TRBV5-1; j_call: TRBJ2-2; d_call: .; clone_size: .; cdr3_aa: CASSLSSPNTGELFF; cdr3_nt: TGCGCCAGCAGCTTGAGTTCTCCGAACACCGGGGAGCTGTTTTTT
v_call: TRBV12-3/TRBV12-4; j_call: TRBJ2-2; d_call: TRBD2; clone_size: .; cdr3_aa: CAASAGDPNTGELFF; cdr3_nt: TGTGCGGCCTCAGCGGGAGACCCGAACACCGGGGAGCTGTTTTTT
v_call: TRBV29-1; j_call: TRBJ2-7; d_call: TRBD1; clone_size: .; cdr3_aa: CSVDLGQEYEQYF; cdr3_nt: TGCAGCGTCGACCTGGGACAGGAATACGAGCAGTACTTC
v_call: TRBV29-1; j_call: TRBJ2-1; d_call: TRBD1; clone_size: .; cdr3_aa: CSVEGILGTGDYNEQFF; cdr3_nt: TGCAGCGTTGAAGGTATCCTAGGGACAGGTGATTACAATGAGCAGTTCTTC
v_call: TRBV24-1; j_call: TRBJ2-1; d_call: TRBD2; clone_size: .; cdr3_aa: CATRAGGPYNEQFF; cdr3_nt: TGTGCCACCCGAGCGGGAGGGCCCTACAATGAGCAGTTCTTC
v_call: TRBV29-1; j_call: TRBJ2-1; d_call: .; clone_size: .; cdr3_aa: CSVARGEQFF; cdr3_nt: TGCAGCGTTGCTAGAGGGGAGCAGTTCTTC
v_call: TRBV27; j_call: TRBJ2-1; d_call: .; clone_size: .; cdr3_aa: CASSLGVVDEQFF; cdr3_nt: TGTGCCAGCAGCCTGGGAGTTGTCGATGAGCAGTTCTTC
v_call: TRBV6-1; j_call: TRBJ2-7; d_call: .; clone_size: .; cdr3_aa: CASSGGPNYEQYF; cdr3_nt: TGTGCCAGCTCCGGTGGACCGAACTACGAGCAGTACTTC
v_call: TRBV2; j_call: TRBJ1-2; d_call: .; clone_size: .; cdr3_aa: CASSDYYGYTF; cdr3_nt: TGTGCCAGCAGTGACTACTATGGCTACACCTTC
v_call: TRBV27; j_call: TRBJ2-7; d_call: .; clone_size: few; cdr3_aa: CASSWTVSYEQYF; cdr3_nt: TGTGCCAGCAGTTGGACAGTTTCCTACGAGCAGTACTTC
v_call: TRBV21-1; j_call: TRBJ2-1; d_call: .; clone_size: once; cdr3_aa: CASSARLAEYNEQFF; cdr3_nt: TGTGCCAGCAGCGCGCGACTAGCGGAGTACAATGAGCAGTTCTTC
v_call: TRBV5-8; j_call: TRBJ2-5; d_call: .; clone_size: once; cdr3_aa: CASTIMGGTQYF; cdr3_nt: TGTGCCAGCACCATTATGGGGGGCACCCAGTACTTC
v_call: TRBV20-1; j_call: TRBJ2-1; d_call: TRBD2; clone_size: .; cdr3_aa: CSPTSEYNEQFF; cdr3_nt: TGCAGTCCTACTAGCGAGTACAATGAGCAGTTCTTC
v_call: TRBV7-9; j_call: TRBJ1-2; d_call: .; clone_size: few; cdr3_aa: CASRTNYGYTF; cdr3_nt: TGTGCCAGCCGCACTAACTATGGCTACACCTTC
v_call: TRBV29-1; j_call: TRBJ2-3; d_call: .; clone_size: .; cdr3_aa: CSVGPGATQYF; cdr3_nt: TGCAGCGTTGGGCCGGGGGCCACGCAGTATTTT
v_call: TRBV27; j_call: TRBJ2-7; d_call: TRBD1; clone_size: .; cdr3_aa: CASSLAGQASYEQYF; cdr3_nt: TGTGCCAGCAGTTTAGCTGGACAGGCTTCCTACGAGCAGTACTTC
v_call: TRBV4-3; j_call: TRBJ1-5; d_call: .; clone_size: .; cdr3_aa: CASSQDRGAISNQPQHF; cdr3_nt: TGCGCCAGCAGCCAAGATCGGGGGGCAATTAGCAATCAGCCCCAGCATTTT
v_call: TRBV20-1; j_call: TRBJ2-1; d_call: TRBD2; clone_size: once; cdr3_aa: CSARDSQGTSGTHNEQFF; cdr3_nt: TGCAGTGCTAGAGATTCCCAGGGGACTAGCGGGACCCACAATGAGCAGTTCTTC
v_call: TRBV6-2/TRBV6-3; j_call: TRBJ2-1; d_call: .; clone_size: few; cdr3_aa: CASGRGDNEQFF; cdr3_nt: TGTGCCAGTGGACGGGGTGACAATGAGCAGTTCTTC
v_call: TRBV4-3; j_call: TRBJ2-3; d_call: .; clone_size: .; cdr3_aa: CASSQGTISTDTQYF; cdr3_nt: TGCGCCAGCAGCCAAGGGACAATTAGCACAGATACGCAGTATTTT
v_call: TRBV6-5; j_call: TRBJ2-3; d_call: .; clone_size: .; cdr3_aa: CASRQRPDTQYF; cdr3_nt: TGTGCCAGCAGGCAGCGACCAGATACGCAGTATTTT
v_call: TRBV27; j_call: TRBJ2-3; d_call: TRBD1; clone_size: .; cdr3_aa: CASSLSVGTEDTQYF; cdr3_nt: TGTGCCAGCAGTTTAAGTGTAGGGACAGAGGATACGCAGTATTTT
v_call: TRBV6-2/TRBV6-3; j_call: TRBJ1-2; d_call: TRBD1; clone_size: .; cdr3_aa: CASTALGQGDPYGYTF; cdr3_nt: TGTGCCAGCACCGCGCTTGGACAGGGCGACCCTTATGGCTACACCTTC
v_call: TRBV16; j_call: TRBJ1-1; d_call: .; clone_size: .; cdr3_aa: CASSQFGATEAFF; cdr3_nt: TGTGCCAGCAGCCAATTCGGGGCCACTGAAGCTTTCTTT
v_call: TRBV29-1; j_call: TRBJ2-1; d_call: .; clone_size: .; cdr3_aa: CSVTGLPSSYNEQFF; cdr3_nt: TGCAGCGTTACGGGACTGCCAAGCTCCTACAATGAGCAGTTCTTC
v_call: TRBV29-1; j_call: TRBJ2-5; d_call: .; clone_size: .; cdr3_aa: CSAAEGGPGETQYF; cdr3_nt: TGCAGCGCGGCGGAAGGGGGGCCGGGGGAGACCCAGTACTTC
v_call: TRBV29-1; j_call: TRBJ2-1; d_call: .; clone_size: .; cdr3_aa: CSVEPNEQFF; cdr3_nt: TGCAGCGTTGAACCCAATGAGCAGTTCTTC
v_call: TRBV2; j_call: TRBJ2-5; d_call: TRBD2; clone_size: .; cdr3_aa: CASSENPLAGGQETQYF; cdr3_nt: TGTGCCAGCAGTGAAAACCCACTAGCGGGAGGACAAGAGACCCAGTACTTC
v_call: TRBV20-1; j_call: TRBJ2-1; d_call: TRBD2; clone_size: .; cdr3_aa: CSAKHSGYYNEQFF; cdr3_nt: TGCAGTGCCAAACATAGCGGGTACTACAATGAGCAGTTCTTC
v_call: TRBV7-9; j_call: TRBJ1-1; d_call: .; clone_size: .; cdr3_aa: CASSLGFGEAFF; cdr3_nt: TGTGCCAGCAGCTTAGGTTTCGGGGAAGCTTTCTTT
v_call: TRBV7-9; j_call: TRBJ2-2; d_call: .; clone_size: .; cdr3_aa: CASSPSTIYGELFF; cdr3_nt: TGTGCCAGCAGCCCATCCACCATTTACGGGGAGCTGTTTTTT